This passage covers 9 T cell receptor beta chains from one sample sequenced in a study of shared clonotypes between healthy human individuals. As defined, naive CD8 cells were CD45RO-negative and positively selected for CCR7, with terminally differentiated effector memory CD45RA+ cells excluded. Libraries were prepared by immunoSEQ multiplex PCR; TCRdb keeps only in-frame clonotypes and omits some of them. The data hold around 1,900,000 clones, with around 93% observed a single time. The material sequenced was naive CD8+ T cells from PBMCs. Receptors were obtained from a man between 18 and 29 years old in good health. Some clones in this sample may be carry-over from other donors' samples.

The chain employs TRBV11-3 and TRBJ2-3; 8 bases are shared with TRBD2. CDR1 and CDR2 (germline): SGHNT, YENEEA. The CDR3 runs 16 residues. The V gene end was trimmed by 4 bases and the J gene end by 6 bases; junction bases not matched to a gene: 12. The CDR3 loop reads CASSSREGVGRDTQYF. The CDR3 DNA is TGTGCCAGCAGCTCCCGGGAGGGGGTAGGGCGGGATACGCAGTATTTT.

This chain connects TRBV5-4 to TRBJ1-1; D uncertain. V gave up 1 base and J gave up 0 bases, with 13 bases separating them. Germline values: CDR1 SGHNT, CDR2 YYREEE (reference sequence). The CDR3 length is 16 residues. This chain's CDR3 is CASSLLGMGVNTEAFF. The CDR3 nucleotides are TGTGCCAGCAGCTTGCTTGGCATGGGCGTGAACACTGAAGCTTTCTTT.

The CDR3 reads CATSRAQISGNTIYF. The CDR3 nucleotides are TGTGCCACCAGCAGAGCACAAATCTCTGGAAACACCATATATTTT. This rearrangement joins TRBV15 to TRBJ1-3, with D uncertain. This CDR3 spans 15 amino acids. The germline gives CDR1 LNHNV, CDR2 YYDKDF (reference sequence). Trimming removed 1 base from V and 0 bases from J, with 7 bases in between.

This clone is a singleton in its sample. This chain uses TRBV9 with TRBJ2-5; 11 bases align to TRBD2. V dropped 1 base and J dropped 5; count of bases not matched to a gene: 7. Germline V gene lookup returns CDR1 SGDLS and CDR2 YYNGEE. The CDR3 extends over 16 amino acids. The CDR3 reads CASSVSLAGGGETQYF. The DNA of the CDR3 is TGTGCCAGCAGCGTATCGCTAGCGGGAGGAGGTGAGACCCAGTACTTC.

Note on this clone: This same CDR3 is encoded by further DNA sequences in the sample. The chain recombines TRBV5-1 with TRBJ1-2; TRBD1 is a possible D gene (6 bases). This CDR3 has 12 residues. V lost 3 bases to trimming and J lost 6 bases, with 9 bases between them. Germline V gene sequence: CDR1 SGHRS, CDR2 YFSETQ. Here the CDR3 reads CASSSDSHGYTF. In DNA form, the CDR3 reads TGCGCCAGCAGCTCGGACAGTCATGGCTACACCTTC.

This clone was detected only once. The CDR3 DNA reads as TGCGCCAGCAGCCTGACGGATCTGGGGGTAGGCAATCAGCCCCAGCATTTT. Protein: CASSLTDLGVGNQPQHF. The chain joins TRBV4-1 to TRBJ1-5; D perhaps matches TRBD1 (5 bases). Trimming stripped 4 bases from V and 2 bases from J, with 18 bases between. Germline V lookup: CDR1 MGHRA, CDR2 YSYEKL. The CDR3 covers 17 residues.

This sequence joins TRBV29-1 and TRBJ2-5; TRBD2 matches 8 bases. The CDR3 loop spans 13 amino acids. The V segment lost 5 bases and the J segment 1 base; nucleotides outside the gene matches: 3. Germline CDR1 is SQVTM and CDR2 is ANQGSEA. In DNA form, the CDR3 reads TGCAGCGTTTTGGCGGGAGGCCAAGAGACCCAGTACTTC. It translates to CSVLAGGQETQYF. The variable domain in full, with the rest retrieved from reference TRBV29-1 and TRBJ2-5, is SAVISQKPSRDICQRGTSLTIQCQVDSQVTMMFWYRQQPGQSLTLIATANQGSEATYESGFVIDKFPISRPNLTFSTLTVSNMSPEDSSIYLCSVLAGGQETQYFGPGTRLLVL.

The CDR3 coding sequence is TGTGCCAGCCATGACTCCTACGAGCAGTACTTC. Encoded protein: CASHDSYEQYF. The gene calls are TRBV28 and TRBJ2-7; the D is unclear. The CDR3 covers 11 residues. Trimming removed 8 bases from V and 0 bases from J, with 5 bases in between. The germline V gene has CDR1 MDHEN and CDR2 SYDVKM.

The chain is built from TRBV7-2 and TRBJ2-7; 12 bases are shared with TRBD2. V shed 1 base and J 3 bases; nucleotides not matched to a gene: 4. This CDR3 is built from 16 residues. Germline V gene sequence: CDR1 SGHTA, CDR2 FQGNSA. The DNA of the CDR3 is TGTGCCAGCAGCTTAGGACTAGCGGGAGTTTTCTACGAGCAGTACTTC. This codes for CASSLGLAGVFYEQYF.